This T cell receptor (beta chain) is drawn from a study of cutaneous CD30+ T cell lymphoproliferative disorder and hepatitis E (dated by TCRdb to 2016 to 2019). The library was built by means of the immunoSEQ multiplex PCR assay. Imported from immuneACCESS, the table was reduced by TCRdb to in-frame sequences with V and J called. These copies leave out some clones; in studies compared against another copy, an unresolved V gene accounts for under half, and the cause of the remainder is not known. This sample comprises fewer than 1,200 clones, more than 70% of them detected only once. The ten largest clones take up around 73% of the sample. Worth noting for this clone: Its binding antigen is unknown. There are no base qualities to consult, and no much larger clone falls within one base.

The sequencing sample was made of skin tissue. The receptor was derived from a human donor with a cutaneous T cell lymphoproliferative disorder associated with hepatitis E virus.

At the DNA level, the sequence is TGTGCCAGCAGTAAACCAGTTACAGGGTCAGATACGCAGTATTTT. This encodes CASSKPVTGSDTQYF. The V and J segments used are TRBV6-4 and TRBJ2-3; the D region possibly corresponds to TRBD1 (6 bases align). The V and J ends are trimmed by 5 bases and 4 bases, leaving 16 bases between them. Taken from the germline V gene, the CDR1 and CDR2 loops are MRHNA and SNTAGT. The CDR3, cysteine through phenylalanine, is 15 amino acids long. The read is trimmed to its CDR3 DNA, 45 bases read in frame from base 1.